A selection of T cell receptor beta chains follows, all from one sample in a study of blood T cell repertoires in COVID-19. Libraries were prepared by immunoSEQ multiplex PCR; TCRdb keeps only in-frame clonotypes and omits some of them. The sample consists of almost 400,000 clones, just under 90% of them appearing once. Sequences were obtained from PBMCs or T cells enriched from blood (not recorded which). The receptor set was obtained from a woman between 25 and 40 years old who had recovered from COVID-19. Each CDR3 is given with its conserved first and last residue. The order of the fields is J gene, D gene, CDR3 length, clone size, V gene, CDR3 protein, CDR3 DNA. D genes are given only for firm matches. Size is stated for part of the rows, as once, few or many counts, or as a class when the clone is expanded.

TRBJ2-7 | TRBD2 | 12 | . | TRBV4-1 | CASSSGGVEQYF | TGCGCCAGCAGCTCTGGGGGGGTCGAGCAGTACTTC
TRBJ1-2 | TRBD1 | 12 | once | TRBV6-5 | CASSGQGYGYTF | TGTGCCAGCAGCGGACAGGGATATGGCTACACCTTC
TRBJ1-1 | TRBD1 | 15 | . | TRBV9 | CASSGDRGLGTEAFF | TGTGCCAGCAGCGGGGACAGGGGGCTCGGCACTGAAGCTTTCTTT
TRBJ1-2 | TRBD1 | 13 | . | TRBV29-1 | CSVEDRGDYGYTF | TGCAGCGTTGAAGACAGGGGGGACTATGGCTACACCTTC
TRBJ2-5 | . | 14 | . | TRBV5-4 | CASSLDRLGETQYF | TGTGCCAGCAGCTTGGACAGGTTAGGGGAGACCCAGTACTTC
TRBJ1-1 | TRBD1 | 13 | . | TRBV6-2/TRBV6-3 | CASSRGQGAEAFF | TGTGCCAGCAGTAGGGGACAGGGGGCTGAAGCTTTCTTT
TRBJ1-2 | . | 13 | . | TRBV27 | CASSLAQGYGYTF | TGTGCCAGCAGTTTGGCCCAGGGGTATGGCTACACCTTC
TRBJ1-5 | TRBD1 | 15 | . | TRBV2 | CASSDLGQGFGSQHF | TGTGCCAGCAGTGACTTGGGACAGGGTTTCGGGTCCCAGCATTTT
TRBJ2-5 | . | 13 | . | TRBV19 | CASRLIGGETQYF | TGTGCCAGTAGACTTATCGGGGGAGAGACCCAGTACTTC
TRBJ1-2 | TRBD1 | 14 | . | TRBV2 | CASSGDRDPYGYTF | TGTGCCAGCAGTGGGGACAGGGATCCCTATGGCTACACCTTC
TRBJ2-1 | TRBD2 | 15 | few | TRBV7-2 | CASCTSGSSYNEQFF | TGTGCCAGCTGTACTAGCGGGAGCTCCTACAATGAGCAGTTCTTC
TRBJ2-7 | . | 15 | . | TRBV7-9 | CASSFDSMGPYEQYF | TGTGCCAGCAGCTTCGACAGTATGGGCCCCTACGAGCAGTACTTC
TRBJ2-3 | TRBD2 | 16 | . | TRBV7-3 | CASSPTSGRLPDTQYF | TGTGCCAGCAGCCCGACTAGCGGGAGATTACCAGATACGCAGTATTTT
TRBJ1-5 | TRBD1 | 17 | . | TRBV28 | CASTKTGNIHSNQPQHF | TGTGCCAGCACTAAGACAGGGAATATTCATAGCAATCAGCCCCAGCATTTT
TRBJ1-5 | . | 17 | once | TRBV28 | CASSTHLEFRGWQPQHF | TGTGCCAGCAGTACCCACCTTGAGTTCAGGGGTTGGCAGCCCCAGCATTTT
TRBJ1-2 | . | 18 | . | TRBV5-6 | CASILFILSGTENYGYTF | TGTGCCAGCATTTTATTTATCCTATCCGGGACTGAGAACTATGGCTACACCTTC
TRBJ2-7 | TRBD2 | 18 | . | TRBV4-2 | CASSQEPSGRTLSYEQYF | TGTGCCAGCAGCCAAGAGCCTAGCGGGCGAACACTCTCCTACGAGCAGTACTTC
TRBJ2-1 | . | 15 | . | TRBV29-1 | CSVAPTNRVHNEQFF | TGCAGCGTCGCGCCAACGAACAGGGTTCACAATGAGCAGTTCTTC
TRBJ1-1 | . | 12 | . | TRBV9 | CASSGGLGSAFF | TGTGCCAGCAGCGGGGGCCTGGGTTCAGCTTTCTTT
TRBJ1-6 | . | 13 | . | TRBV5-1 | CASSQTQDSPLHF | TGCGCCAGCAGCCAGACACAGGATTCACCCCTCCACTTT
TRBJ2-3 | . | 17 | . | TRBV6-1 | CASSALVGVYDTDTQYF | TGTGCCAGCAGTGCCCTAGTAGGGGTTTACGACACAGATACGCAGTATTTT
TRBJ2-7 | . | 15 | . | TRBV11-2 | CASSLEGAESYEQYF | TGTGCCAGCAGCTTAGAGGGGGCAGAGTCCTACGAGCAGTACTTC
TRBJ1-6 | TRBD1 | 15 | . | TRBV7-9 | CASSDHTGAEAPLHF | TGTGCCAGCAGCGATCATACAGGGGCGGAAGCACCCCTCCACTTT
TRBJ2-3 | TRBD2 | 13 | . | TRBV4-1 | CASSQTSVDTQYF | TGCGCCAGCAGCCAGACTAGCGTAGATACGCAGTATTTT
TRBJ1-2 | . | 15 | . | TRBV11-2 | CASSPGTLESYGYTF | TGTGCCAGCAGCCCCGGGACACTCGAATCCTATGGCTACACCTTC
TRBJ2-7 | . | 14 | . | TRBV5-1 | CASSLFPGLYEQYF | TGCGCCAGCAGCTTGTTCCCGGGACTCTACGAGCAGTACTTC
TRBJ2-2 | . | 16 | . | TRBV11-2 | CASSFYTGSNTGELFF | TGTGCCAGCAGCTTCTATACAGGGTCGAACACCGGGGAGCTGTTTTTT
TRBJ1-2 | TRBD1 | 17 | . | TRBV9 | CASSVGDRGTSNYGYTF | TGTGCCAGCAGCGTGGGGGACAGAGGGACCTCTAACTATGGCTACACCTTC
TRBJ2-2 | . | 13 | . | TRBV18 | CASSPLETGELFF | TGTGCCAGCTCACCACTGGAGACCGGGGAGCTGTTTTTT
TRBJ1-2 | . | 12 | . | TRBV29-1 | CSVLQGSYGYTF | TGCAGCGTTCTTCAGGGTTCTTATGGCTACACCTTC
TRBJ2-6 | . | 18 | . | TRBV25-1 | CASSEGKQGRPGANVLTF | TGTGCCAGCAGTGAAGGGAAACAGGGGAGGCCCGGGGCCAACGTCCTGACTTTC
TRBJ1-4 | TRBD1 | 15 | . | TRBV25-1 | CASSDPRGRGEKLFF | TGTGCCAGCAGTGACCCCAGGGGGCGCGGTGAAAAACTGTTTTTT
TRBJ2-7 | . | 14 | . | TRBV18 | CASSPPSLNYEQYF | TGTGCCAGCTCACCACCGAGCCTTAACTACGAGCAGTACTTC
TRBJ2-3 | . | 15 | . | TRBV28 | CASSLFGLSTDTQYF | TGTGCCAGCAGTTTGTTCGGACTTAGCACAGATACGCAGTATTTT
TRBJ2-4 | TRBD2 | 13 | . | TRBV30 | CATETSGENIQYF | TGTGCCACAGAGACTAGCGGAGAAAACATTCAGTACTTC
TRBJ2-7 | . | 16 | . | TRBV23-1 | CASSQSWTHLSYEQYF | TGCGCCAGCAGTCAATCCTGGACACACCTGTCCTACGAGCAGTACTTC
TRBJ2-3 | . | 14 | once | TRBV11-3 | CASSLQGTTDTQYF | TGTGCCAGCAGCCTGCAGGGTACCACAGATACGCAGTATTTT
TRBJ2-5 | . | 15 | . | TRBV7-9 | CASSPAGYGEETQYF | TGTGCCAGCAGCCCCGCGGGGTACGGGGAAGAGACCCAGTACTTC
TRBJ2-2 | . | 20 | . | TRBV4-3 | CASSQEVTNAAGSIFRELFF | TGCGCCAGCAGCCAAGAAGTTACGAATGCGGCGGGGTCGATATTTAGGGAGCTGTTTTTT
TRBJ2-2 | . | 16 | . | TRBV5-1 | CASSPGGLTSTGELFF | TGCGCCAGCAGCCCAGGCGGACTCACAAGCACCGGGGAGCTGTTTTTT
TRBJ1-2 | TRBD1 | 13 | . | TRBV6-5 | CASSRDRASGYTF | TGTGCCAGCAGCCGGGACAGGGCCTCTGGCTACACCTTC
TRBJ1-1 | . | 12 | once | TRBV5-4 | CASSFSNTEAFF | TGTGCCAGCAGCTTTAGTAACACTGAAGCTTTCTTT